Below are 16 T cell receptor beta chains sequenced from a single sample in a study of OX40 agonist ivuxolimab in advanced cancers. This table comes from immunoSEQ multiplex PCR, and its TCRdb copy is limited to in-frame clones, with some not included. The sample holds over 50,000 clones, around 89% seen once. The sample was CD4+ or CD8+ T cells sorted from blood, taken in a trial of the OX40 agonist ivuxolimab. The receptors were gathered from an adult with an advanced solid tumor such as melanoma, head and neck, liver or kidney cancer.

The CDR3 sequence is CASGGSYNEQFF. In nucleotides, the CDR3 is TGTGCCAGCGGGGGCTCCTACAATGAGCAGTTCTTC. The chain has TRBV11-1 and TRBJ2-1; D may match TRBD1 or TRBD2 (5 bases each). Trimming took 8 bases from V and 0 from J, leaving 5 bases between them. This CDR3 comprises 12 residues. The V gene's germline CDR1 is SGHAT and CDR2 FQDESV (reference sequence).

V gene TRBV27 combines with J gene TRBJ1-6; TRBD1 matches at 9 bases. Trimming cost V 8 bases and J 5 bases; bases outside gene matches: 10. The CDR3 runs to 16 residues. CDR1 MNHEY and CDR2 SMNVEV come from the germline V gene (reference sequence). CDR3 DNA sequence: TGTGCCAGCCGCGCGGGGACAGGGAGGCATAATTCACCCCTCCACTTT. Residues: CASRAGTGRHNSPLHF.

The chain joins TRBV5-3 to TRBJ2-3; TRBD2 matches 12 bases. TRBV5-3 is classed as an ORF, of uncertain function. This CDR3 has 15 amino acids. The V segment lost 5 bases and the J segment 6 bases; nucleotides outside the gene matches: 7. CDR3 sequence (DNA): TGTGCCAGAAGACTGCTAGCGGGAGGGGAGGATACGCAGTATTTT. Its translation: CARRLLAGGEDTQYF.

V and J are TRBV4-1 and TRBJ1-5; 8 positions agree with TRBD1. The V and J ends lost 2 bases and 3 bases, in that order; junction bases with no gene match: 3. This CDR3 region has 15 residues. Germline CDR1 and CDR2: MGHRA and YSYEKL. CDR3 nucleotides: TGCGCCAGCAGCCAAACACAGGGGGTCAATCAGCCCCAGCATTTT. Amino acid sequence: CASSQTQGVNQPQHF.

The V gene is TRBV15, the J gene TRBJ2-2; D is possibly TRBD1 (6 bases). The germline V gene has CDR1 LNHNV and CDR2 YYDKDF (reference sequence). V was trimmed by 4 bases and J by 5 bases, leaving 17 bases between them. The CDR3 covers 16 residues. The CDR3 nucleotides read TGTGCCACCAGCAAGCCGGGACACAAACGTACCGGGGAGCTGTTTTTT. Translated: CATSKPGHKRTGELFF.

The chain links TRBV28 to TRBJ1-1; D ambiguous. CDR3 length: 18 residues. V gave up 2 bases and J gave up 1 base, with 20 bases separating them. Per the germline V gene, CDR1 is MDHEN and CDR2 is SYDVKM. The CDR3: CASSLPRGYGRKNTEAFF. The DNA of the CDR3 is TGTGCCAGCAGTTTACCGCGTGGATACGGGCGGAAGAACACTGAAGCTTTCTTT.

This chain links TRBV19 with TRBJ2-2, with a possible D match to TRBD1 (5 bases). The germline V gene has CDR1 LNHDA and CDR2 SQIVND (reference sequence). The CDR3 extends over 15 amino acids. V shed 4 bases and J shed 6 bases, with 15 bases lying between them. This CDR3 reads CASSTGFLVAGELFF. The DNA of the CDR3 is TGTGCCAGTAGTACAGGGTTTTTAGTGGCCGGGGAGCTGTTTTTT.

The chain combines TRBV4-2 with TRBJ2-5; 11 bases are a match to TRBD2. J gave up 5 bases and V 5 bases, and 7 bases lay outside the gene matches. This CDR3 is built from 15 residues. Looked up from germline, CDR1 is LGHNA and CDR2 is YNFKEQ. CDR3 loop: CASSYSGRAGETQYF. Here the CDR3 DNA reads TGTGCCAGCAGCTATAGCGGGAGGGCCGGTGAGACCCAGTACTTC.

This chain uses TRBV4-3 with TRBJ2-3; D not certain. V lost 0 bases, J lost 1 base, and 5 bases lay in between. CDR1 and CDR2 (germline): LGHNA, YSLEER. The CDR3 runs to 14 residues. In DNA form, the CDR3 reads TGCGCCAGCAGCCAAGAGTGGGGCACAGATACGCAGTATTTT. Residues: CASSQEWGTDTQYF.

The V and J genes are TRBV28 and TRBJ2-1; the match to TRBD2 covers 8 bases. Trimming took 9 bases from V and 6 from J; bases not matched to a gene: 7. CDR3 length: 13 amino acids. Germline V lookup: CDR1 MDHEN, CDR2 SYDVKM. In nucleotides, the CDR3 is TGTGCCAGTCGGGGGGGACTTACCAATGAGCAGTTCTTC. It yields the protein CASRGGLTNEQFF.

V gene TRBV15 combines with J gene TRBJ2-3, with 7 bases lining up with TRBD1. The V and J ends lost 4 bases and 10 bases, in that order; junction bases with no gene match: 8. CDR3 length: 13 residues. Looked up from germline, CDR1 is LNHNV and CDR2 is YYDKDF (reference sequence). In nucleotides, the CDR3 is TGTGCCACCAGCAATAAAGACAGGGTAGCGCAGTATTTT. This gives the protein CATSNKDRVAQYF.

The V and J genes are TRBV5-1 and TRBJ1-1, with a possible D match to TRBD1 (5 bases). CDR3 length: 13 amino acids. V gave up 4 bases and J gave up 5 bases, with 12 bases separating them. The V gene's germline CDR1 is SGHRS and CDR2 YFSETQ. In DNA, the CDR3 is TGCGCCAGCAGCGGGGACGTAAAAACTGAAGCTTTCTTT. It yields the protein CASSGDVKTEAFF.

The CDR3 is CASSLAISGNTIYF. The CDR3 bases are TGTGCCAGCAGCTTAGCAATCTCTGGAAACACCATATATTTT. This chain connects TRBV11-2 to TRBJ1-3; D call uncertain. Germline assignment: CDR1 SGHAT and CDR2 FQNNGV. The CDR3 is 14 residues long. V lost 1 base to trimming and J lost 0 bases, with 4 bases between them.

The chain carries TRBV19 and TRBJ2-2; TRBD2 matches 8 bases. Germline V gene lookup returns CDR1 LNHDA and CDR2 SQIVND (reference sequence). Trimming removed 5 bases from V and 3 bases from J; junction bases left unmatched: 2. This CDR3 is built from 14 residues. CDR3 nucleotides: TGTGCCAGTAGTCCTAGCGGGCACACCGGGGAGCTGTTTTTT. Translation gives CASSPSGHTGELFF.

The chain employs TRBV13 and TRBJ1-1; D call uncertain. The CDR3 totals 11 residues. CDR1 PRHDT and CDR2 FYEKMQ come from the germline V gene (reference sequence). V was shortened by 5 bases and J by 1 base, with 2 bases between the two germline ends. DNA of the CDR3: TGTGCCAGCAGCCAGAACACTGAAGCTTTCTTT. Its translation: CASSQNTEAFF.

This rearrangement joins TRBV28 to TRBJ2-4; 10 bases are a match to TRBD2. Germline lookup yields CDR1 MDHEN and CDR2 SYDVKM. The CDR3 contains 16 residues. V trimming: 6 bases; J trimming: 6 bases; junction bases outside the gene matches: 11. CDR3: CASSQEREGRRNIQYF. CDR3 DNA: TGTGCCAGCAGCCAAGAGCGGGAGGGCCGGAGAAACATTCAGTACTTC.